These 15 T cell receptor beta chains share one sample of origin, sequenced in a study of blood T cell repertoires in COVID-19. The repertoire was sequenced with immunoSEQ multiplex PCR; TCRdb's copy has only in-frame clones and lacks some. The sample includes 150,000 to 160,000 clones, 83% seen only once; the top ten take about 12%. Input material: peripheral blood. The receptor set was obtained from a woman aged 55-70 years with COVID-19, enrolled during active disease.

The chain links TRBV20-1 to TRBJ1-1; D is unclear. The germline CDR1 and CDR2 sequences are DFQATT and SNEGSKA (reference sequence). The CDR3 has 13 residues. Trimming left V 3 bases short and J 2 bases short, with 10 bases between. In DNA form, the CDR3 reads TGCAGTGCTAGTCCACGGTTTAACACTGAAGCTTTCTTT. It is translated as CSASPRFNTEAFF.

The CDR3 nucleotides read TGTGCCAGCAGCCAGTACATGAACACTGAAGCTTTCTTT. Protein: CASSQYMNTEAFF. The chain combines TRBV14 with TRBJ1-1; D is uncertain. Trimming took off 3 bases at V and 0 bases at J, with 5 bases between the two ends. CDR3 length: 13 amino acids. The germline V gene encodes CDR1 SGHDN and CDR2 FVKESK.

This clone occurred a few times. The chain has TRBV19 and TRBJ2-2; D is unclear. Germline V gene lookup returns CDR1 LNHDA and CDR2 SQIVND (reference sequence). This CDR3 has 13 amino acids. V was clipped by 6 bases and J by 5 bases, with 10 bases between them. The CDR3 nucleotides read TGTGCCAGTAGCCCGACTGGGACCGGGGAGCTGTTTTTT. Encoded protein: CASSPTGTGELFF. Looking up the rest from reference TRBV19 and TRBJ2-2 gives the full variable domain: DGGITQSPKYLFRKEGQNVTLSCEQNLNHDAMYWYRQDPGQGLRLIYYSQIVNDFQKGDIAEGYSVSREKKESFPLTVTSAQKNPTAFYLCASSPTGTGELFFGEGSRLTVL.

This clone occurred a few times. The V gene is TRBV11-2, the J gene TRBJ1-3; D might be TRBD1 (5 bases). Per germline, CDR1 SGHAT and CDR2 FQNNGV. This CDR3 contains 16 residues. Trimming removed 5 bases from V and 4 bases from J, with 18 bases in between. The CDR3 DNA follows: TGTGCCAGCAGCCCGGGACTTCAGGGCAGGGGAAACACCATATATTTT. Its protein is CASSPGLQGRGNTIYF.

The chain uses TRBV19 and TRBJ1-1, with 8 bases fitting TRBD1. The CDR3 loop spans 14 amino acids. J lost 4 bases, V lost 2 bases, and 3 bases had no gene match. The germline V gene encodes CDR1 LNHDA and CDR2 SQIVND (reference sequence). The CDR3 nucleotides read TGTGCCAGTAGTATACGACAGGGGACCACTGAAGCTTTCTTT. It specifies CASSIRQGTTEAFF.

The chain combines TRBV18 with TRBJ1-5; TRBD1 aligns across 12 bases. After removal of 4 bases from V and 6 bases from J, the junction contained 7 bases not matched to a gene. The CDR3 is 16 residues long. Germline V CDR1 and CDR2: KGHSH, LQKENI. CDR3 DNA sequence: TGTGCCAGCTCACAAAAGGGACAGGGGGCCGGTCAGCCCCAGCATTTT. Translating gives CASSQKGQGAGQPQHF.

In regard to this clone: One junction end disagrees with the germline gene, perhaps due to a read error. The chain employs TRBV5-4 and TRBJ1-2; 9 positions agree with TRBD1. Germline V gene lookup returns CDR1 SGHNT and CDR2 YYREEE (reference sequence). This CDR3 has 14 residues. CDR3 loop: CASSLDRGMQGYTF. CDR3 in DNA: TGTGCCAGCAGTTTGGACAGGGGCATGCAAGGCTACACCTTC.

This sequence joins TRBV6-5 and TRBJ1-1; no clear D gene. The CDR3 spans 13 residues. Germline loops: CDR1 MNHEY, CDR2 SVGAGI. Trimming took 5 bases from V and 1 from J, leaving 8 bases between them. CDR3 DNA sequence: TGTGCCAGCAGTCGAGTGCGGAACACTGAAGCTTTCTTT. Translating it yields CASSRVRNTEAFF.

The rearrangement links TRBV29-1 to TRBJ1-3; 7 bases align to TRBD1. This CDR3 region has 18 residues. Germline V gene sequence: CDR1 SQVTM, CDR2 ANQGSEA. J gave up 5 bases and V 1 base, and 17 bases lay outside the gene matches. DNA of the CDR3: TGCAGCGTTGAAGTGCCCCGGCCCGACAGGGAGAGGAGAAACACCATATATTTT. This translates into CSVEVPRPDRERRNTIYF.

The chain joins TRBV7-9 to TRBJ1-2; D may be TRBD1 (6 bases). The CDR3 extends over 13 amino acids. CDR1 and CDR2 from the germline V gene are SEHNR and FQNEAQ (reference sequence). V gave up 4 bases and J gave up 8 bases, with 14 bases separating them. This CDR3 reads CASSSAGARGYTF. The CDR3 nucleotides read TGTGCCAGCAGCTCGGCAGGGGCGCGCGGCTACACCTTC.

CDR3 loop: CASSSGFLGELFF. DNA for the CDR3: TGTGCCAGCAGTTCGGGTTTCCTCGGGGAGCTGTTTTTT. The chain uses TRBV12-3 or TRBV12-4 and TRBJ2-2, with D unresolved. This CDR3 contains 13 residues. Trimming took off 4 bases at V and 7 bases at J, with 10 bases between the two ends.

V and J are TRBV24-1 and TRBJ1-1; D possibly corresponds to TRBD1 (5 bases). The germline CDR1 and CDR2 sequences are KGHDR and SFDVKD. The CDR3 spans 13 residues. V lost 5 bases and J 1 base, leaving 7 bases between the germline ends. This chain's CDR3 is CATSAGGNTEAFF. As DNA, the CDR3 is TGTGCCACCAGTGCCGGGGGGAACACTGAAGCTTTCTTT.

The rearrangement joins TRBV19 to TRBJ2-1, with TRBD2 matching over 14 bases. The germline V gene has CDR1 LNHDA and CDR2 SQIVND (reference sequence). The V segment lost 0 bases and the J segment 2 bases; nucleotides outside the gene matches: 12. This CDR3 spans 21 amino acids. The CDR3 DNA reads as TGTGCCAGTAGTATAGATAAGTCGGGGACTAGCGGGAGAGGCACCTACAATGAGCAGTTCTTC. Its protein product is CASSIDKSGTSGRGTYNEQFF.

This chain links TRBV15 with TRBJ1-1, with D uncertain. The V end lost 1 base, the J end lost 1 base, and 7 bases lay between the germline ends. The length of the CDR3 is 14 residues. From germline, CDR1 is LNHNV and CDR2 YYDKDF (reference sequence). The chain's CDR3 is CATSRGNRNTEAFF. The CDR3 DNA reads as TGTGCCACCAGCAGAGGAAACAGGAACACTGAAGCTTTCTTT. Full variable domain (missing parts from reference TRBV15 and TRBJ1-1): DAMVIQNPRYQVTQFGKPVTLSCSQTLNHNVMYWYQQKSSQAPKLLFHYYDKDFNNEADTPDNFQSRRPNTSFCFLDIRSPGLGDTAMYLCATSRGNRNTEAFFGQGTRLTVV.

This clone was seen a handful of times. This chain uses TRBV6-4 with TRBJ2-3, with no clear D. The CDR3 is 15 amino acids. V dropped 5 bases and J dropped 0 bases, with 12 bases sitting between them. The germline CDR1 and CDR2 sequences are MRHNA and SNTAGT. DNA for the CDR3: TGTGCCAGCAGTTTAGCACACTCTAGCACAGATACGCAGTATTTT. Protein: CASSLAHSSTDTQYF.